A single sample is the source of the 27 T cell receptor beta chains below, sequenced in a study of vaccination and CD4 T cells after COVID-19. Researchers used the Oncomine TCR Beta short-read assay to sequence DNA from cultured CD4+ T cells. One entry per CDR3 protein, called by TCRdb with MiXCR from the PCR reads. The data contain approximately 12,000 distinct CDR3 sequences, approximately 60% of them singletons. These TCRs are of unknown antigen specificity. As to treatment: roughly 11-day PBMC culture with coronavirus spike peptide pools or control peptides (ViraFEST assay). Material for sequencing was CD4+ T cells from blood, cultured in vitro. These TCRs come from a human donor who had recovered from COVID-19.

This rearrangement joins TRBV9 to TRBJ2-7; 9 nucleotides line up with TRBD2. V gave up 4 bases and J gave up 2 bases; unmatched junction bases: 10. Germline assignment: CDR1 SGDLS and CDR2 YYNGEE. This CDR3 region has 16 residues. The CDR3 DNA is TGTGCCAGCAGCACCGCTAGCGGGACCCAAGCCTACGAGCAGTACTTC. Its protein is CASSTASGTQAYEQYF.

The chain couples TRBV11-3 to TRBJ2-1, with D tentatively TRBD2 (6 bases). Trimming stripped 2 bases from V and 4 bases from J, with 15 bases between. This CDR3 comprises 16 residues. Germline CDR1 SGHNT, CDR2 YENEEA. CDR3 protein: CASSLRGGPLYNEQFF. The CDR3 nucleotides are TGTGCCAGCAGCTTACGAGGAGGGCCCCTATACAATGAGCAGTTCTTC.

This clonotype was seen only a few times. This CDR3 is CASSEGLRNQPQHF. CDR3 bases: TGTGCCAGCAGTGAAGGGCTGAGAAATCAGCCCCAGCATTTT. The V and J genes are TRBV6-1 and TRBJ1-5; D is ambiguous. This CDR3 contains 14 residues. The V gene's germline CDR1 is MNHNS and CDR2 SASEGT. The V and J ends lost 1 base and 4 bases respectively, with 8 bases between them.

This sequence joins TRBV18 and TRBJ2-1; 9 bases are a match to TRBD2. This CDR3 contains 17 residues. Trimming took 2 bases from V and 1 from J; bases not matched to a gene: 6. Germline-derived CDR1 and CDR2 are KGHSH and LQKENI. This CDR3 reads CASSPARGRVSYNEQFF. The DNA of the CDR3 is TGTGCCAGCTCACCAGCGCGCGGGAGGGTATCCTACAATGAGCAGTTCTTC. Supplemented by reference TRBV18 and TRBJ2-1, the full variable domain reads NAGVMQNPRHLVRRRGQEARLRCSPMKGHSHVYWYRQLPEEGLKFMVYLQKENIIDESGMPKERFSAEFPKEGPSILRIQQVVRGDSAAYFCASSPARGRVSYNEQFFGPGTRLTVL.

This clonotype appeared a few times. The chain couples TRBV7-2 to TRBJ2-5, with D possibly matching TRBD2 (5 bases). CDR1 is SGHTA and CDR2 is FQGNSA in the germline V gene. With 1 base removed from V and 1 base from J, the gap between germline ends came to 10 bases. The CDR3 is made up of 15 amino acids. CDR3 sequence (DNA): TGTGCCAGCAGCTTAGGAGGGATCACCCAAGAGACCCAGTACTTC. Translating it yields CASSLGGITQETQYF.

Here the CDR3 DNA reads TGTGCCAGCAGCCCAAACCAGGGGGCTACACCCCTCCACTTT. Protein sequence: CASSPNQGATPLHF. The rearrangement joins TRBV12-3 or TRBV12-4 to TRBJ1-6; 8 bases agree with TRBD1. V was clipped by 6 bases and J by 11 bases; unmatched bases: 9. The CDR3 consists of 14 residues.

The chain couples TRBV6-1 to TRBJ2-3; 12 positions match TRBD2. Looked up from germline, CDR1 is MNHNS and CDR2 is SASEGT. With V trimmed by 10 bases and J by 6 bases, 17 bases remained unmatched. The CDR3 extends over 17 amino acids. CDR3 loop: CAISKISSGRAMDTQYF. CDR3 sequence (DNA): TGTGCCATCAGCAAAATATCTAGCGGGAGGGCTATGGATACGCAGTATTTT.

Details on this clonotype: One junction end disagrees with the germline gene, perhaps due to a read error. The DNA for the CDR3 is TGTGCCAGCAGACGCCCGGACGGGTCTAATGAAAAACTGCTTTTT. As protein: CASRRPDGSNEKLLF. This sequence joins TRBV6-2 or TRBV6-3 and TRBJ1-4; D unclear. There are 15 residues in the CDR3. CDR1 is MNHEY and CDR2 is SVGEGT in the germline V gene.

This clonotype is classed as medium-sized (0.01 to 0.1%). The chain links TRBV6-1 to TRBJ1-2, with D uncertain. This CDR3 has 15 amino acids. The germline gives CDR1 MNHNS, CDR2 SASEGT. V was cut by 7 bases and J by 3 bases, with 18 bases left in between. In nucleotides, the CDR3 is TGTGCCAGCAAGGATGAAGGCCAAAGCCACTATGGCTACACCTTC. This encodes CASKDEGQSHYGYTF.

This chain joins TRBV20-1 and TRBJ2-7; 11 bases align to TRBD2. Germline V lookup: CDR1 DFQATT, CDR2 SNEGSKA (reference sequence). CDR3 size: 15 residues. Trimming removed 5 bases from V and 2 bases from J; junction bases left unmatched: 8. CDR3 protein: CSARRAGLAAYEQYF. CDR3 bases: TGCAGTGCTCGGAGGGCGGGACTAGCGGCCTACGAGCAGTACTTC.

The chain couples TRBV6-1 to TRBJ2-5; 7 bases align to TRBD1. This CDR3 is built from 17 residues. Looked up from germline, CDR1 is MNHNS and CDR2 is SASEGT. Losses at the gene ends were 3 bases for V and 5 bases for J; bases not matched to a gene: 15. The CDR3 here is CASSDRGQWRILETQYF. DNA of the CDR3: TGTGCCAGCAGTGATAGGGGACAGTGGAGGATATTGGAGACCCAGTACTTC.

Judged by abundance, this clonotype is large (0.1 to 1%). The chain carries TRBV7-9 and TRBJ2-2; TRBD2 agrees at 9 bases. The CDR3 consists of 16 residues. The V gene's germline CDR1 is SEHNR and CDR2 FQNEAQ (reference sequence). With 0 bases clipped from V and 5 bases from J, the junction kept 4 bases outside the gene matches. Here the CDR3 reads CASSLASGSGTGELFF. In nucleotides, the CDR3 is TGTGCCAGCAGCTTAGCTAGCGGGAGTGGTACCGGGGAGCTGTTTTTT. The full variable domain, with the rest looked up from reference TRBV7-9 and TRBJ2-2, is DTGVSQNPRHKITKRGQNVTFRCDPISEHNRLYWYRQTLGQGPEFLTYFQNEAQLEKSRLLSDRFSAERPKGSFSTLEIQRTEQGDSAMYLCASSLASGSGTGELFFGEGSRLTVL.

The J gene is TRBJ2-1, the V gene TRBV2; D is undetermined. The CDR3 loop spans 11 amino acids. Germline-derived CDR1 and CDR2 are SNHLY and FYNNEI. V lost 6 bases to trimming and J lost 8 bases, with 8 bases between them. This chain's CDR3 is CASSDQHEQFF. The CDR3 DNA reads TGTGCCAGCAGCGATCAGCATGAGCAGTTCTTC.

The chain links TRBV24-1 to TRBJ2-1; no clear D gene. This CDR3 has 14 residues. In germline, CDR1 is KGHDR, CDR2 SFDVKD. Deletions cut 3 bases from V and 5 bases from J, with 10 bases between. CDR3 region: CATSDLYVDNEQFF. For the CDR3, the DNA is TGTGCCACCAGTGATCTTTACGTCGACAATGAGCAGTTCTTC.

The chain couples TRBV2 to TRBJ1-2; no firm D call. CDR1 SNHLY and CDR2 FYNNEI come from the germline V gene. The V end lost 6 bases, the J end lost 10 bases, and 15 bases lay between the germline ends. This CDR3 spans 12 amino acids. In DNA form, the CDR3 reads TGTGCCAGCAGCCCAGAGGGAGGAGCCTACACCTTC. Its protein is CASSPEGGAYTF. Based on the CDR3 plus reference TRBV2 and TRBJ1-2, the full variable domain is EPEVTQTPSHQVTQMGQEVILRCVPISNHLYFYWYRQILGQKVEFLVSFYNNEISEKSEIFDDQFSVERPDGSNFTLKIRSTKLEDSAMYFCASSPEGGAYTFGSGTRLTVV.

The V call is TRBV20-1, the J call TRBJ2-3; a possible D gene is TRBD1 (5 bases). Trimming took 3 bases from V and 1 from J, leaving 14 bases between them. The CDR3 loop spans 15 amino acids. The germline CDR1 and CDR2 sequences are DFQATT and SNEGSKA (reference sequence). The CDR3 DNA is TGCAGTGCTAGTCGGCAGGGTATGGGCACAGATACGCAGTATTTT. As protein: CSASRQGMGTDTQYF.

The count of this clonotype is one. The chain employs TRBV5-1 and TRBJ1-2, with 8 nucleotides matching TRBD1. CDR1 and CDR2 (germline): SGHRS, YFSETQ. The CDR3 consists of 18 residues. V lost 0 bases and J lost 0; bases outside the gene matches: 10. The chain's CDR3 is CASSLGGQALSSNYGYTF. The CDR3 DNA reads TGCGCCAGCAGCTTGGGGGGACAGGCGCTGTCCTCTAACTATGGCTACACCTTC.

This clonotype appeared a few times. The V gene is TRBV12-3 or TRBV12-4, the J gene TRBJ2-5; D gene ambiguous. V lost 2 bases, J lost 1 base, and 2 bases lay in between. The CDR3 is made up of 12 amino acids. The CDR3: CASSLRQETQYF. CDR3 DNA sequence: TGTGCCAGCAGTTTACGCCAAGAGACCCAGTACTTC.

This clonotype was counted a few times. The DNA for the CDR3 is TGCAGTGCTAGTCATATGGACAATCAAGAGACCCAGTACTTC. Amino acid sequence: CSASHMDNQETQYF. The rearrangement links TRBV20-1 to TRBJ2-5; D possibly corresponds to TRBD1 (5 bases). The CDR3 is 14 residues long. Deletions cut 3 bases from V and 2 bases from J, with 13 bases between. Germline V gene sequence: CDR1 DFQATT, CDR2 SNEGSKA (reference sequence).

In this sample, this clonotype turned up a few times. The J gene is TRBJ1-5, the V gene TRBV6-2 or TRBV6-3, with 8 bases that match TRBD1. With 0 bases clipped from V and 7 bases from J, the junction kept 8 bases outside the gene matches. The CDR3 is 16 residues long. CDR1 and CDR2 from the germline V gene are MNHEY and SVGEGT. The DNA of the CDR3 is TGTGCCAGCAGTTACTCGAGGGCAGGGGGCCCACAGCCCCAGCATTTT. Protein sequence: CASSYSRAGGPQPQHF.

The chain is built from TRBV2 and TRBJ2-3, with a weak D call TRBD2 (5 bases). This CDR3 region has 14 residues. The germline V gene has CDR1 SNHLY and CDR2 FYNNEI. V was cut by 7 bases and J by 0 bases, with 11 bases left in between. CDR3 region: CASKGEGSTDTQYF. In nucleotides, the CDR3 is TGTGCCAGCAAGGGAGAGGGCAGCACAGATACGCAGTATTTT.

In its sample, this clonotype was seen a few times. The chain combines TRBV20-1 with TRBJ2-2; D remains ambiguous. V lost 4 bases and J 7 bases, leaving 13 bases between the germline ends. This CDR3 spans 13 amino acids. Germline V CDR1 and CDR2: DFQATT, SNEGSKA (reference sequence). The CDR3 spells CSAIENGVGELFF. CDR3 nucleotides: TGCAGTGCTATTGAAAATGGGGTCGGGGAGCTGTTTTTT.

The chain joins TRBV2 to TRBJ1-1; possible D gene TRBD1, 5 bases. Looked up from germline, CDR1 is SNHLY and CDR2 is FYNNEI. V lost 5 bases and J 1 base, leaving 8 bases between the germline ends. The CDR3 runs to 13 residues. Written as DNA, the CDR3 is TGTGCCAGCAGTAATACAGGGAACACTGAAGCTTTCTTT. This sequence encodes CASSNTGNTEAFF.

This sequence joins TRBV7-3 and TRBJ1-1; D call uncertain. Trimming stripped 2 bases from V and 0 bases from J, with 10 bases between. The CDR3 has 15 residues. From germline, CDR1 is SGHTA and CDR2 FQGTGA. Written as DNA, the CDR3 is TGTGCCAGCAGCTTATTCGCGGTCATGAACACTGAAGCTTTCTTT. Its protein is CASSLFAVMNTEAFF.

About this clonotype: Just one base apart from a much larger clone, this may be a read error. The missing conserved phenylalanine or tryptophan at the end of this CDR3 makes a read error likely. The chain carries TRBV10-2 and TRBJ1-1, with D unclear. V was clipped by 3 bases and J by 2 bases, with 10 bases between them. The length of the CDR3 is 14 residues. Looked up from germline, CDR1 is WSHSY and CDR2 is SAAADI. CDR3 residues: CASSERYSNTEAFL. The CDR3 DNA is TGCGCCAGCAGTGAACGGTACTCAAACACTGAAGCTTTCCTT.

This clonotype was counted only a few times. V usage is TRBV20-1 and J usage is TRBJ1-2; possible D gene TRBD1, 5 bases. The CDR3 is 14 residues long. The germline V gene encodes CDR1 DFQATT and CDR2 SNEGSKA (reference sequence). V lost 0 bases, J lost 3 bases, and 11 bases lay in between. CDR3 DNA: TGCAGTGCTAGAGATAACAGGCTCGACTATGGCTACACCTTC. It yields the protein CSARDNRLDYGYTF.

The rearrangement joins TRBV7-3 to TRBJ2-3; D not resolved. The CDR3 sequence is 15 residues long. Trimming removed 2 bases from V and 3 bases from J, with 12 bases in between. Germline values: CDR1 SGHTA, CDR2 FQGTGA. Here the CDR3 DNA reads TGTGCCAGCAGCTTAGGGCTGTACTCGACAGATACGCAGTATTTT. This encodes CASSLGLYSTDTQYF. The variable domain in full, completed from reference TRBV7-3 and TRBJ2-3, reads GAGVSQTPSNKVTEKGKYVELRCDPISGHTALYWYRQSLGQGPEFLIYFQGTGAADDSGLPNDRFFAVRPEGSVSTLKIQRTERGDSAVYLCASSLGLYSTDTQYFGPGTRLTVL.